This passage covers 15 T cell receptor beta chains from one sample sequenced in a study of blood T cell repertoires in COVID-19. The method was immunoSEQ multiplex PCR; TCRdb's version includes in-frame clones alone and lacks a portion of them. In the table there are about 60,000 clones, around four fifths of which are singletons. The specimen sequenced was peripheral blood. The receptors were gathered from a human donor in a cohort sampled during active COVID-19.

The chain links TRBV6-2 or TRBV6-3 to TRBJ2-3; D is unclear. The V end was cut by 2 bases, the J end by 8 bases, with 8 bases between. Germline values: CDR1 MNHEY, CDR2 SVGEGT. This CDR3 has 12 amino acids. The CDR3 sequence is CASSYGLVTQYF. CDR3 coding DNA: TGTGCCAGCAGTTACGGTTTAGTTACGCAGTATTTT.

This chain links TRBV11-3 with TRBJ2-5; D perhaps matches TRBD1 (6 bases). This CDR3 contains 13 residues. Germline V gives CDR1 SGHNT, CDR2 YENEEA. Trimming cost V 2 bases and J 5 bases, with 9 bases left between them. The DNA for the CDR3 is TGTGCCAGCAGCTTAAACAGGGTGGAGACCCAGTACTTC. This encodes CASSLNRVETQYF.

This clone appeared a few times. The V gene is TRBV5-4, the J gene TRBJ2-7, with 10 bases lining up with TRBD1. V lost 0 bases, J lost 2 bases, and 2 bases stayed unmatched. The germline V gene encodes CDR1 SGHNT and CDR2 YYREEE (reference sequence). The CDR3 is 15 residues long. The CDR3: CASSLVTGGPYEQYF. The CDR3 DNA is TGTGCCAGCAGCTTGGTGACAGGGGGCCCCTACGAGCAGTACTTC.

V and J are TRBV29-1 and TRBJ2-2, with D unclear. V shed 3 bases and J shed 8 bases, with 7 bases lying between them. CDR1 SQVTM and CDR2 ANQGSEA come from the germline V gene. This CDR3 spans 11 amino acids. CDR3 in amino acids: CSVDGFGELFF. As DNA, the CDR3 is TGCAGCGTTGACGGTTTTGGGGAGCTGTTTTTT.

The rearrangement joins TRBV5-1 to TRBJ2-1, with 10 bases lining up with TRBD2. The CDR3 is 16 amino acids. CDR1 is SGHRS, CDR2 YFSETQ, per germline. V lost 4 bases, J lost 7 bases, and 11 bases stayed unmatched. The CDR3 DNA sequence: TGCGCCAGCAGCCCCCCGTTTAGCGGGAGGTTTAATGAGCAGTTCTTC. Protein: CASSPPFSGRFNEQFF.

This clone was seen more than once but under ten times. The chain joins TRBV4-2 to TRBJ2-1, with unresolved D. Per germline, CDR1 LGHNA and CDR2 YNFKEQ. This CDR3 region has 12 residues. Deletions cut 5 bases from V and 5 bases from J, with 7 bases between. The CDR3 region has the DNA TGTGCCAGCAGCGGCCAAAACAATGAGCAGTTCTTC. Amino acid sequence: CASSGQNNEQFF.

This clone is medium-sized in the sample. The rearrangement uses TRBV6-4 and TRBJ2-3, with 8 bases that match TRBD2. The CDR3 runs to 15 residues. Unmatched junction bases numbered 1, after V lost 0 bases and J lost 2 bases. The germline gives CDR1 MRHNA, CDR2 SNTAGT. The CDR3 nucleotides read TGTGCCAGCAGTGACTCGGGACTAGTCACAGATACGCAGTATTTT. The encoded protein is CASSDSGLVTDTQYF.

This clone occurred many times. The V call is TRBV15, the J call TRBJ2-7, with D perhaps TRBD1 (6 bases). Germline CDR1 and CDR2: LNHNV and YYDKDF (reference sequence). The CDR3 extends over 15 amino acids. Trimming left V 5 bases short and J 2 bases short, with 16 bases between. The CDR3: CATSEGNRATYEQYF. The CDR3 nucleotides are TGTGCCACCAGCGAAGGGAACAGGGCTACCTACGAGCAGTACTTC.

This chain links TRBV30 with TRBJ2-2, with 11 nucleotides matching TRBD2. The CDR3 spans 16 residues. In germline, CDR1 is GTSNPN, CDR2 SVGIG (reference sequence). V gave up 5 bases and J gave up 3 bases; unmatched junction bases: 8. The CDR3 nucleotides are TGTGCCTGGCGACCAAGGACTAGCGGGTACACCGGGGAGCTGTTTTTT. Residues: CAWRPRTSGYTGELFF.

The chain is built from TRBV11-2 and TRBJ2-6; no definite D call. This CDR3 contains 10 residues. CDR1 is SGHAT, CDR2 FQNNGV, per germline. Trimming removed 5 bases at V and 12 bases at J, with 5 bases between. This CDR3 is CASSAPVLTF. The CDR3 bases are TGTGCCAGCAGCGCGCCCGTCCTGACTTTC.

This chain links TRBV29-1 with TRBJ2-7, with D tentatively TRBD1 (5 bases). The V end was cut by 4 bases, the J end by 8 bases, with 15 bases between. CDR3 size: 12 residues. Germline V gene lookup returns CDR1 SQVTM and CDR2 ANQGSEA. The CDR3 is CSVAQGQRKQYF. The CDR3 region has the DNA TGCAGCGTTGCGCAGGGTCAAAGGAAGCAGTACTTC.

The V and J genes are TRBV4-1 and TRBJ1-2, with no clear D. Germline CDR1 reads MGHRA; CDR2 reads YSYEKL. Trimming shortened V by 0 bases and J by 5 bases, and 13 bases separated the two germline ends. This CDR3 spans 15 amino acids. The CDR3 DNA follows: TGCGCCAGCAGCCAAGAAGGTAGCGTTTCATATGGCTACACCTTC. This translates into CASSQEGSVSYGYTF.

The genes are TRBV7-2 and TRBJ1-3; D may be TRBD1 (6 bases). V was pared by 2 bases and J by 2 bases, with 10 bases between. CDR3 length: 15 amino acids. Germline V lookup: CDR1 SGHTA, CDR2 FQGNSA. For the CDR3, the DNA is TGTGCCAGCAGCTTATTGGGGGGGCCTGGAAACACCATATATTTT. Amino acids: CASSLLGGPGNTIYF. Full variable domain (outside the CDR3, taken from reference TRBV7-2 and TRBJ1-3): GAGVSQSPSNKVTEKGKDVELRCDPISGHTALYWYRQSLGQGLEFLIYFQGNSAPDKSGLPSDRFSAERTGGSVSTLTIQRTQQEDSAVYLCASSLLGGPGNTIYFGEGSWLTVV.

The chain joins TRBV19 to TRBJ1-2; TRBD1 aligns across 7 bases. This CDR3 spans 15 amino acids. Losses at the gene ends were 4 bases for V and 2 bases for J; bases not matched to a gene: 7. Per the germline V gene, CDR1 is LNHDA and CDR2 is SQIVND (reference sequence). This chain's CDR3 is CASSTLGQDNYGYTF. In DNA, the CDR3 is TGTGCCAGTAGTACCCTAGGACAGGACAACTATGGCTACACCTTC.

The chain links TRBV28 to TRBJ2-3, with 7 bases aligning to TRBD2. The length of the CDR3 is 14 residues. The ends lost 5 bases at V and 3 bases at J; junction bases unmatched: 5. CDR1 is MDHEN and CDR2 is SYDVKM in the germline V gene. In DNA form, the CDR3 reads TGTGCCAGCAGTAAAGGCGGGAGAACAGATACGCAGTATTTT. This gives the protein CASSKGGRTDTQYF.